Listed below are T cell receptor beta chains from one sample, sequenced in a study of T cells in Graves' hyperthyroidism and ophthalmopathy. TCRdb fed the multiplex PCR reads into MiXCR, producing one record per CDR3 protein. The sample holds a few hundred thousand distinct CDR3 sequences, about half seen once. Sequenced sample: peripheral blood or thyroid tissue (not recorded which). These receptors were collected from an adult woman with Graves' disease, either hyperthyroidism or ophthalmopathy (not recorded which). CDR3s leave out the opening cysteine and the closing phenylalanine or tryptophan.

>TRBV10-1|14|TRBJ1-1
ASRTFTGAPNTEAF
>TRBV7-9|13|TRBJ2-2
ASSSDRASTGELF
>TRBV15|12|TRBJ1-1
ATSSKDTTAEAF
>TRBV6-1|16|TRBJ2-2
ASSEKRELPRDGRELF
>TRBV24-1|13|TRBJ1-2
ATSARGGDGYGYT
>TRBV7-9|12|TRBJ1-1
ASRGRPLNTEAF
>TRBV3-1|12|TRBJ1-1
ASSQEYWNTEAF
>TRBV15|11|TRBJ1-5
ATSRPGQQPQH
>TRBV20-1|11|TRBJ2-7
SAGVPPGDEQY
>TRBV4-1|13|TRBJ2-7
ASSQVIQGRGEQY
>TRBV6-2/TRBV6-3|11|TRBJ2-2
ASSSKDTGELF
>TRBV24-1|12|TRBJ1-5
ATSDYDSNQPQH
>TRBV2|14|TRBJ1-5
ASSVGTRNSNQPQH
>TRBV6-1|13|TRBJ2-1
ASSEIGTGHNEQF
>TRBV11-2|11|TRBJ1-5
ASSPWTNQPQH
>TRBV7-2|12|TRBJ2-7
ASSTSTGWYEQY
>TRBV5-1|14|TRBJ2-5
ASSPGLAGTAETQY
>TRBV6-6|13|TRBJ1-5
ASRRGGYSNQPQH
>TRBV24-1|18|TRBJ1-3
ATSDSSRVGEGHSGNTIY
>TRBV7-9|12|TRBJ1-2
ASTGDRTASGNT
>TRBV7-8|14|TRBJ1-5
ASRTQGGNSNQPQH
>TRBV2|13|TRBJ2-5
ASRGTSGGGETQY
>TRBV7-2|11|TRBJ1-1
ASSSWTEYEAF
>TRBV20-1|12|TRBJ2-5
SARPSGRIETQY
>TRBV7-6|13|TRBJ1-2
ASSLTGVLIGGYT
>TRBV29-1|14|TRBJ1-6
SVGLSWIEENSPLH
>TRBV7-8|16|TRBJ1-3
ASSIMPLSGSSGNTIY
>TRBV7-9|12|TRBJ2-7
ASSLLSPGYEQY